Here is one T cell receptor (beta chain) with its context. The data stem from a study of blood T cell repertoires in COVID-19. Study at large: PBMCs, B-cell-depleted T cells, or T cells provided the cDNA or gDNA that made up the material.

The CDR3 runs 16 residues. V dropped 6 bases and J dropped 2; count of bases not matched to a gene: 8. Per germline, CDR1 LNHDA and CDR2 SQIVND (reference sequence). Methods used by the authors: Estimation of nucleated cell counts relied on the amplification of reference gene primers. The data were produced by immunoSEQ multiplex PCR, yet TCRdb's version contains in-frame clones alone and is incomplete. For V, J and clone size, that table is used; D and trimming come from the DNA. The table shows around 110,000 clones, with 90% occurring only once. The chain links TRBV19 to TRBJ2-3; 10 nucleotides agree with TRBD2. This receptor was taken from a human donor with active COVID-19. The donor label of this sample is uncertain. The sample comprised peripheral blood. CDR3 in amino acids: CASRSLAGATTDTQYF. Here the CDR3 DNA reads TGTGCCAGTAGGAGCCTAGCGGGGGCGACCACAGATACGCAGTATTTT.